This TCR beta chain originates from a study of blood T cell repertoires in COVID-19. The wider study: Both acute and convalescent COVID-19 samples were obtained from the United States, Italy and Spain. Sources were T cells, B-cell-depleted T cells, or PBMCs; the material itself was cDNA or gDNA.

Seattle cases were enrolled at active infection and followed longitudinally. Per the study methods: From reference gene primer amplification, estimates of nucleated cell counts were derived. Measured with immunoSEQ multiplex PCR; TCRdb has only the in-frame clones, and not every one. V, J and clone size are taken as reported in that table, and D and trimming were inferred from the DNA itself. The sample holds around 160,000 clones, roughly 88% seen once. This CDR3 comprises 14 residues. V was clipped by 4 bases and J by 4 bases, with 11 bases between them. CDR1 is SGHTA and CDR2 is FQGTGA in the germline V gene.

The specimen was peripheral blood. The sequence was obtained from a woman aged 55-69 years with COVID-19, enrolled during active disease. This chain joins TRBV7-3 and TRBJ2-1; weak D call: TRBD2 (6 bases). The CDR3 region is CASSSRDFYNEQFF. CDR3 sequence (DNA): TGTGCCAGCAGCTCACGGGACTTTTACAATGAGCAGTTCTTC.